Below, one TCR beta chain is given with its context. Antigen: not known. The V gene's germline CDR1 is MNHNS and CDR2 SASEGT. V was clipped by 0 bases and J by 5 bases, with 7 bases between them. This CDR3 is built from 13 residues. Libraries were prepared by immunoSEQ multiplex PCR; TCRdb keeps only in-frame clonotypes and omits some of them. This table holds approximately 90,000 clones, roughly 85% found once. This sample was taken from a study of graft-versus-host responses after intestinal transplantation. Across the study: Every transplant recipient was induced with anti-thymocyte globulin, then maintained on tacrolimus and steroids for two to four years. Study-wide results and limits: GvH clones surfaced in recipient marrow, some emerging earlier in ileum or blood. GvH clone levels peaked in circulation, and this peak was associated with early post-transplant HvG declines.

The sequences come from unstimulated CD4+ T cells sorted from spleen or lymph node cells, collected before intestinal transplant. The clonotype was recovered from a human donor who received an intestinal transplant. The chain carries TRBV6-1 and TRBJ1-2, with D perhaps matching TRBD1 (5 bases). The CDR3 spells CASSEAGHYGYTF. CDR3 sequence (DNA): TGTGCCAGCAGTGAAGCGGGGCATTATGGCTACACCTTC.